The 18 T cell receptor beta chains below come from one sample, sequenced in a study of blood T cell repertoires in COVID-19. Clones were read by immunoSEQ multiplex PCR, and TCRdb kept only the in-frame ones, dropping some. The data contain 160,000 or so clones, roughly 87% of them singletons. Sequencing was carried out using peripheral blood. These receptor sequences come from a woman aged 50 to 65 with acute or convalescent COVID-19.

This chain joins TRBV19 and TRBJ2-7; D is unresolved. Germline V gives CDR1 LNHDA, CDR2 SQIVND (reference sequence). V shed 5 bases and J shed 3 bases, with 20 bases lying between them. CDR3 length equals 16 residues. The CDR3 coding sequence is TGTGCCAGTAGTTCCCTTGACTCGGTTGGTTTCTACGAGCAGTACTTC. It specifies CASSSLDSVGFYEQYF.

The rearrangement uses TRBV21-1 and TRBJ1-2; the D call in the table, TRBD1, was not verified against the DNA. TRBV21-1 is an annotated pseudogene. The CDR3 is 15 residues long. The CDR3: CASTELGRGNYGYTF. The CDR3 DNA sequence: TGTGCCAGCACCGAGCTAGGCAGGGGAAACTATGGCTACACCTTC.

In its sample, this clone was seen once. The chain recombines TRBV5-4 with TRBJ2-7, with D tentatively TRBD1 (5 bases). This CDR3 region has 13 residues. The V end lost 2 bases, the J end lost 1 base, and 7 bases lay between the germline ends. CDR1 is SGHNT, CDR2 YYREEE, per germline (reference sequence). The CDR3 DNA reads TGTGCCAGCAGCTTTCAGGGTTCCTACGAGCAGTACTTC. Its protein product is CASSFQGSYEQYF.

The genes are TRBV30 and TRBJ1-1; no firm D call. Germline V gives CDR1 GTSNPN, CDR2 SVGIG (reference sequence). CDR3 size: 13 residues. Deletions cut 3 bases from V and 1 base from J, with 9 bases between. The DNA for the CDR3 is TGTGCCTGGAGGCGACCGGGGAACACTGAAGCTTTCTTT. This sequence encodes CAWRRPGNTEAFF.

The rearrangement joins TRBV2 to TRBJ2-7, with 12 bases fitting TRBD2. This CDR3 region has 14 residues. From germline, CDR1 is SNHLY and CDR2 FYNNEI. The V segment lost 7 bases and the J segment 3 bases; nucleotides outside the gene matches: 4. The CDR3 reads CASNLAGGVYEQYF. CDR3 nucleotides: TGTGCCAGCAACCTAGCGGGAGGGGTCTACGAGCAGTACTTC.

The chain carries TRBV21-1 and TRBJ2-6; the D segment call TRBD1 is taken from the table without a DNA check. TRBV21-1 is labeled a pseudogene. This CDR3 is built from 17 residues. The CDR3 protein is CASSKGTGGSGANVLTF. CDR3 nucleotides: TGTGCCAGCAGCAAAGGGACAGGGGGCTCTGGGGCCAACGTCCTGACTTTC.

The genes are TRBV11-1 and TRBJ1-4; tentative D call: TRBD1 (5 bases). CDR1 and CDR2 (germline): SGHAT, FQDESV (reference sequence). This CDR3 spans 14 amino acids. V gave up 2 bases and J gave up 5 bases, with 9 bases separating them. CDR3 nucleotide sequence: TGTGCCAGCAGCTTACTCCCAGGGAATGAAAAACTGTTTTTT. This codes for CASSLLPGNEKLFF.

The chain recombines TRBV5-1 with TRBJ1-4; possible D gene TRBD1, 5 bases. The germline CDR1 and CDR2 sequences are SGHRS and YFSETQ. The length of the CDR3 is 14 residues. V was shortened by 5 bases and J by 5 bases, with 13 bases between the two germline ends. CDR3 sequence: CASSSQGTNEKLFF. CDR3 nucleotide sequence: TGCGCCAGCAGTTCGCAGGGTACGAATGAAAAACTGTTTTTT.

The chain carries TRBV19 and TRBJ2-1, with 7 positions matching TRBD1. With 5 bases clipped from V and 6 bases from J, the junction kept 10 bases outside the gene matches. The CDR3 is 15 residues long. Per the germline V gene, CDR1 is LNHDA and CDR2 is SQIVND (reference sequence). CDR3 in amino acids: CASSPQGEGSNEQFF. In DNA form, the CDR3 reads TGTGCCAGTAGTCCCCAGGGGGAAGGCTCCAATGAGCAGTTCTTC.

The chain carries TRBV30 and TRBJ2-1; no definite D call. V lost 2 bases and J 0 bases, leaving 11 bases between the germline ends. The germline V gene has CDR1 GTSNPN and CDR2 SVGIG (reference sequence). The CDR3 sequence is 15 residues long. CDR3 coding DNA: TGTGCCTGGAGTCTTACAACACACTCCTACAATGAGCAGTTCTTC. As protein: CAWSLTTHSYNEQFF.

This sequence joins TRBV27 and TRBJ1-3; the D gene is possibly TRBD1 (6 bases). The germline V gene encodes CDR1 MNHEY and CDR2 SMNVEV (reference sequence). Trimming removed 5 bases at V and 0 bases at J, with 20 bases between. This CDR3 is built from 18 residues. In nucleotides, the CDR3 is TGTGCCAGCAGTCGTAGACTCGGCAGGGACATCTCTGGAAACACCATATATTTT. Encoded protein: CASSRRLGRDISGNTIYF.

The V and J genes are TRBV7-3 and TRBJ2-5; weak D call: TRBD2 (6 bases). V was trimmed by 0 bases and J by 5 bases, leaving 10 bases between them. The CDR3 length is 14 residues. CDR1 is SGHTA and CDR2 is FQGTGA in the germline V gene. This chain's CDR3 is CASSLTAGRETQYF. Here the CDR3 DNA reads TGTGCCAGCAGCTTAACTGCGGGGAGGGAGACCCAGTACTTC.

V and J are TRBV14 and TRBJ2-7; 11 bases agree with TRBD1. J gave up 7 bases and V 4 bases, and 6 bases lay outside the gene matches. CDR1 and CDR2 (germline): SGHDN, FVKESK. The CDR3 runs 14 residues. CDR3 coding DNA: TGTGCCAGCAGCCCGCGGACAGGGGGCTCAGAGCAGTACTTC. Translation gives CASSPRTGGSEQYF.

The chain joins TRBV6-5 to TRBJ1-2; TRBD1 matches 9 bases. Germline CDR1 and CDR2: MNHEY and SVGAGI. The CDR3 has 15 residues. V lost 5 bases to trimming and J lost 2 bases; unmatched junction nucleotides: 6. In nucleotides, the CDR3 is TGTGCCAGCAGTATTTACAGGGGGCTAAACTATGGCTACACCTTC. The encoded protein is CASSIYRGLNYGYTF.

A single count supports this clone. The CDR3 sequence: CASSYSGTTYYEQYF. The CDR3 DNA sequence: TGTGCCAGCAGTTATTCTGGGACAACCTACTACGAGCAGTACTTC. The gene calls are TRBV6-6 and TRBJ2-7, with a possible D match to TRBD1 (6 bases). Trimming shortened V by 3 bases and J by 3 bases, and 15 bases separated the two germline ends. The CDR3 contains 15 residues. CDR1 and CDR2 from the germline V gene are MNHNY and SVGAGI (reference sequence).

V and J are TRBV11-3 and TRBJ1-5; TRBD1 agrees at 7 bases. The CDR3 spans 15 residues. The germline gives CDR1 SGHNT, CDR2 YENEEA. V lost 4 bases, J lost 5 bases, and 8 bases stayed unmatched. Here the CDR3 DNA reads TGTGCCAGCAGCTCAGGACAGGAACCTCATCAGCCCCAGCATTTT. Protein product: CASSSGQEPHQPQHF.

This clone was picked up one time. This may stem from a read error, because a much larger clone lies one nucleotide away. This same CDR3 is encoded by further DNA sequences in the sample. The chain carries TRBV24-1 and TRBJ2-1; 7 bases fit TRBD1. The CDR3 has 15 amino acids. The V and J ends lost 6 bases and 2 bases, in that order; junction bases with no gene match: 6. The germline gives CDR1 KGHDR, CDR2 SFDVKD. CDR3 nucleotides: TGTGCCACCAGTTCCGGACAGGCAACCTACAATGAGCAGTTCTTC. Translation: CATSSGQATYNEQFF.

Only one count was recorded for this clone. The V call is TRBV6-6, the J call TRBJ2-3; the match to TRBD1 covers 12 bases. V trimming: 5 bases; J trimming: 8 bases; junction bases outside the gene matches: 14. The CDR3 covers 17 residues. CDR1 MNHNY and CDR2 SVGAGI come from the germline V gene (reference sequence). CDR3 coding DNA: TGTGCCAGCAGTCCACCCCCCGGGACAGGGGGCGCCGGTACGCAGTATTTT. This encodes CASSPPPGTGGAGTQYF.